This TCR beta chain was recovered during a study of T-cell reconstitution after alpha-beta-depleted transplantation in children. The CDR3 loop spans 16 amino acids. Trimming stripped 6 bases from V and 4 bases from J, with 22 bases between. Germline values: CDR1 DFQATT, CDR2 SNEGSKA (reference sequence). A TCRbeta library incorporating unique molecular identifiers was prepared. TCRdb re-called the PCR reads with MiXCR, one entry per CDR3 protein. The table includes roughly 590,000 distinct CDR3 sequences, roughly 17% detected once. The chain joins TRBV20-1 to TRBJ2-1, with TRBD1 as a possible D gene (5 bases). The receptor was derived from a human donor who donated a stem cell graft to a child with acute myeloid leukemia. The input for sequencing was PBMCs from the stem cell graft donor, taken from the stem cell graft. CDR3 residues: CSAPSDRPLIYNEQFF. For the CDR3, the DNA is TGCAGTGCCCCTTCCGACAGACCTCTAATTTACAATGAGCAGTTCTTC.